One sample yielded the 30 T cell receptor beta chains listed below, sequenced in a study of spatial heterogeneity in lung cancer. Time point noted: sample taken at primary tumor resection. TCRdb re-analysed the 5' RACE reads in MiXCR, keeping a single row per CDR3 protein. The sample shows around 14,000 distinct CDR3 sequences, about 3.6% of them seen only once. The sequenced sample was normal lung tissue next to the tumor, obtained at surgery. The receptors were gathered from a male donor with early-stage non-small cell lung cancer.

This clonotype was recorded many times. As an off-target read in a library built for alpha chains, this beta chain has a frequency of little significance. The chain joins TRBV27 to TRBJ2-7; D gene uncertain. The V end lost 3 bases, the J end lost 3 bases, and 6 bases lay between the germline ends. The CDR3 covers 12 residues. CDR1 MNHEY and CDR2 SMNVEV come from the germline V gene (reference sequence). The CDR3 loop reads CASSFLGYEQYF. As DNA, the CDR3 is TGTGCCAGCAGTTTTCTGGGCTACGAGCAGTACTTC.

This clonotype appeared many times. The library was designed around alpha chains, so this beta chain is a stray read whose abundance carries little weight. The DNA for the CDR3 is TGTGCCAGCAGTTTAGCCGTCCGGTTTCCTCACGAGCAGTACTTC. Protein: CASSLAVRFPHEQYF. V and J are TRBV12-3 or TRBV12-4 and TRBJ2-7; no clear D gene. V was cut by 0 bases and J by 5 bases, with 14 bases left in between. The CDR3 has 15 amino acids.

This clonotype has a count of ten or more. This beta chain is a stray read from a library made for alpha chains; its abundance is not meaningful. This rearrangement joins TRBV11-2 to TRBJ2-1; weak D call: TRBD2 (6 bases). Germline CDR1 reads SGHAT; CDR2 reads FQNNGV. V gave up 1 base and J gave up 7 bases, with 17 bases separating them. The CDR3 length is 16 residues. The CDR3 here is CASSLGAGQPTNEQFF. The CDR3, as DNA: TGTGCCAGCAGCTTAGGAGCGGGCCAACCCACAAATGAGCAGTTCTTC. Supplemented by reference TRBV11-2 and TRBJ2-1, the full variable domain reads EAGVAQSPRYKIIEKRQSVAFWCNPISGHATLYWYQQILGQGPKLLIQFQNNGVVDDSQLPKDRFSAERLKGVDSTLKIQPAKLEDSAVYLCASSLGAGQPTNEQFFGPGTRLTVL.

The sample holds many counts of this clonotype. This beta chain is a stray read from a library made for alpha chains; its abundance is not meaningful. The chain recombines TRBV3-1 with TRBJ2-7; 12 positions agree with TRBD1. V gave up 0 bases and J gave up 5 bases; unmatched junction bases: 5. The CDR3 loop spans 16 amino acids. Germline V gene sequence: CDR1 LGHDT, CDR2 YNNKEL (reference sequence). DNA of the CDR3: TGTGCCAGCAGCCAAGAGACCGGGACAGGGGGCGACGAGCAGTACTTC. This codes for CASSQETGTGGDEQYF.

This clonotype was observed many times. Little can be read into the size of this beta chain, an off-target read in a library designed for alpha chains. The rearrangement joins TRBV20-1 to TRBJ2-1; D is ambiguous. V was cut by 2 bases and J by 9 bases, with 17 bases left in between. This CDR3 has 14 amino acids. CDR1 is DFQATT, CDR2 SNEGSKA, per germline (reference sequence). As DNA, the CDR3 is TGCAGTGCTAGAAGCCCTACCACGGTCAGTGAGCAGTTCTTC. This gives the protein CSARSPTTVSEQFF.

This clonotype was picked up many times. As an off-target read in a library built for alpha chains, this beta chain has a frequency of little significance. The gene calls are TRBV7-8 and TRBJ2-7; D is perhaps TRBD1 or TRBD2 (5 bases each). The CDR3 contains 17 residues. Per germline, CDR1 SGHVS and CDR2 FQNEAQ. Deletions cut 4 bases from V and 6 bases from J, with 25 bases between. The CDR3, as DNA: TGTGCCAGCAGCTACCCCTCTGGGACGCAGGATTATCGCGAGCAGTACTTC. Protein product: CASSYPSGTQDYREQYF.

This clonotype was found many times. This beta chain appears as a stray read in a library generated for alpha chains; its size is not informative. The V gene is TRBV5-1, the J gene TRBJ2-7; D uncertain. This CDR3 is built from 14 residues. Trimming shortened V by 5 bases and J by 5 bases, and 17 bases separated the two germline ends. The germline CDR1 and CDR2 sequences are SGHRS and YFSETQ. CDR3 nucleotide sequence: TGCGCCAGCAGGTATGCACAAACTCCCCACGAGCAGTACTTC. Translation gives CASRYAQTPHEQYF.

This clonotype was observed many times. The library was designed around alpha chains, so this beta chain is a stray read whose abundance carries little weight. V is TRBV7-2 and J is TRBJ1-2, with D possibly matching TRBD1 (6 bases). CDR3 length equals 14 residues. Germline V lookup: CDR1 SGHTA, CDR2 FQGNSA. Trimming shortened V by 5 bases and J by 4 bases, and 14 bases separated the two germline ends. CDR3 protein: CASSPRQDSYGYTF. The CDR3 nucleotides are TGTGCCAGCAGCCCGAGACAGGACTCCTATGGCTACACCTTC.

This clonotype was observed many times. This beta chain is a stray read from a library made for alpha chains; its abundance is not meaningful. The rearrangement joins TRBV2 to TRBJ2-7; weak D call: TRBD1 (6 bases). V lost 7 bases and J 2 bases, leaving 12 bases between the germline ends. CDR1 and CDR2 from the germline V gene are SNHLY and FYNNEI. The CDR3 length is 13 residues. CDR3 DNA sequence: TGTGCCAGCACCACAGGGATTCCCTACGAGCAGTACTTC. Encoded protein: CASTTGIPYEQYF.

This clonotype was detected many times. This beta chain represents an off-target read in a library built for alpha chains; its size is of limited meaning. The rearrangement uses TRBV4-2 and TRBJ2-3, with 8 bases lining up with TRBD1. CDR3 length: 17 amino acids. CDR1 is LGHNA and CDR2 is YNFKEQ in the germline V gene. The trim removed 0 bases at V and 1 base at J, leaving 6 bases unmatched. The CDR3 bases are TGTGCCAGCAGCCAAGATTGGCAGGGGGCGGGCACAGATACGCAGTATTTT. Its protein is CASSQDWQGAGTDTQYF.

The sample holds many counts of this clonotype. A library made for alpha chains picked up this beta chain off target, so its size means little. The chain carries TRBV2 and TRBJ2-2; 11 nucleotides line up with TRBD2. The CDR3 is 17 residues long. Germline assignment: CDR1 SNHLY and CDR2 FYNNEI. Trimming took 0 bases from V and 5 from J; bases not matched to a gene: 5. CDR3 residues: CASSEALLAGETGELFF. The DNA of the CDR3 is TGTGCCAGCAGTGAAGCCCTACTAGCGGGAGAAACCGGGGAGCTGTTTTTT.

This clonotype was picked up many times. The size of this beta chain means little, since it is a stray read in a library made for alpha chains. This chain links TRBV11-2 with TRBJ2-3, with D unresolved. CDR1 and CDR2 from the germline V gene are SGHAT and FQNNGV. Deletions cut 2 bases from V and 4 bases from J, with 13 bases between. The CDR3 is made up of 15 amino acids. As DNA, the CDR3 is TGTGCCAGCAGCTTATTGGTGGGAAAACCAGATACGCAGTATTTT. Amino acids: CASSLLVGKPDTQYF.

This clonotype was found many times. A library prepared for alpha chains yielded this beta chain as an off-target read; its size is of little meaning. This rearrangement joins TRBV29-1 to TRBJ2-7; TRBD1 matches 7 bases. CDR3 length: 14 amino acids. Per the germline V gene, CDR1 is SQVTM and CDR2 is ANQGSEA. Trimming removed 6 bases from V and 5 bases from J; junction bases left unmatched: 13. For the CDR3, the DNA is TGCAGCGTCGTCCCGACAGGGATCTTTGACGAGCAGTACTTC. Translated: CSVVPTGIFDEQYF.

The table lists this clonotype with many counts. This beta chain slipped into a library made for alpha chains as a stray read, so its size is not meaningful. The rearrangement uses TRBV6-1 and TRBJ2-7; 11 bases are shared with TRBD2. Trimming took 4 bases from V and 3 from J; bases not matched to a gene: 5. The CDR3 is 15 residues long. The germline gives CDR1 MNHNS, CDR2 SASEGT. The CDR3 loop is CASSGTGTSGYEQYF. CDR3 DNA sequence: TGTGCCAGCAGTGGGACCGGGACTAGCGGCTACGAGCAGTACTTC.

Many counts were recorded for this clonotype. This beta chain is off target for a library built for alpha chains, so its abundance means little. This sequence joins TRBV29-1 and TRBJ2-3; 11 bases match TRBD2. Trimming removed 1 base from V and 5 bases from J; junction bases left unmatched: 8. The length of the CDR3 is 16 residues. Germline CDR1 is SQVTM and CDR2 is ANQGSEA. The CDR3 here is CSVEAPLAGEEDTQYF. CDR3 nucleotide sequence: TGCAGCGTTGAAGCGCCACTAGCGGGAGAAGAAGATACGCAGTATTTT.

At least ten counts were recorded for this clonotype. Within a library made for alpha chains, this beta chain is off target, and its count is uninformative. CDR3: CASGTGNYGYTF. DNA of the CDR3: TGTGCCAGCGGAACAGGGAACTATGGCTACACCTTC. The chain links TRBV12-3 or TRBV12-4 to TRBJ1-2; D possibly corresponds to TRBD1 (6 bases). The CDR3 extends over 12 amino acids. V shed 8 bases and J shed 2 bases, with 9 bases lying between them.

This clonotype showed up many times. In a library made to pick up alpha chains, this beta chain is a stray read with a size that means little. The chain carries TRBV7-8 and TRBJ2-7, with 11 bases fitting TRBD2. The CDR3 contains 14 residues. V shed 5 bases, J shed 6 bases, and the junction held 6 bases outside the gene matches. Germline V gene data show CDR1 as SGHVS and CDR2 as FQNEAQ. DNA of the CDR3: TGTGCCAGCAGCCTAGGGCTAGCGGGAGGCGAGCAGTACTTC. Translation: CASSLGLAGGEQYF. The full variable domain, with the rest looked up from reference TRBV7-8 and TRBJ2-7, is GAGVSQSPRYKVAKRGQDVALRCDPISGHVSLFWYQQALGQGPEFLTYFQNEAQLDKSGLPSDRFFAERPEGSVSTLKIQRTQQEDSAVYLCASSLGLAGGEQYFGPGTRLTVT.

This clonotype showed up many times. This beta chain is off target for a library built for alpha chains, so its abundance means little. The CDR3 region has the DNA TGTGCCACCAGCAGATCCGGGGAGGGCGGGATTGAAAAACTGTTTTTT. Its protein is CATSRSGEGGIEKLFF. The chain employs TRBV15 and TRBJ1-4, with D hard to call. In germline, CDR1 is LNHNV, CDR2 YYDKDF (reference sequence). V gave up 2 bases and J gave up 7 bases, with 17 bases separating them. The CDR3 length is 16 residues.

This clonotype counts as medium-sized. For a library built for alpha chains, this beta chain is a stray read; little rests on its size. The chain uses TRBV7-8 and TRBJ2-1; possible D gene TRBD2, 5 bases. From germline, CDR1 is SGHVS and CDR2 FQNEAQ. CDR3 length equals 16 residues. Trimming left V 5 bases short and J 9 bases short, with 23 bases between. The CDR3: CASSPPAGLNIAEQFF. CDR3 nucleotides: TGTGCCAGCAGCCCACCCGCCGGACTCAATATCGCTGAGCAGTTCTTC.

At least ten counts were recorded for this clonotype. This beta chain is an unintended read in a library built for alpha chains; its size means little. This rearrangement joins TRBV5-1 to TRBJ2-2; the match to TRBD2 covers 13 bases. The CDR3 is 17 residues long. The germline gives CDR1 SGHRS, CDR2 YFSETQ. V trimming: 4 bases; J trimming: 1 base; junction bases outside the gene matches: 4. DNA for the CDR3: TGCGCCAGCAGCACGGGACTAGCGGGGCTGAACACCGGGGAGCTGTTTTTT. Amino acid sequence: CASSTGLAGLNTGELFF.

This clonotype was seen many times. Found in a library prepared for alpha chains, this beta chain is an off-target read, and its abundance has little meaning. The rearrangement uses TRBV20-1 and TRBJ2-1; 9 bases line up with TRBD1. The CDR3 has 11 amino acids. The junction had 0 bases not matched to a gene; V was cut back by 5 bases and J by 7 bases. Per the germline V gene, CDR1 is DFQATT and CDR2 is SNEGSKA (reference sequence). The DNA of the CDR3 is TGCAGTGCTGGACAGGGGAATGAGCAGTTCTTC. The encoded protein is CSAGQGNEQFF.

By frequency in the sample, this clonotype is medium-sized. With the library built for alpha chains, this beta chain is off target and its frequency is not meaningful. V is TRBV12-3 or TRBV12-4 and J is TRBJ2-7; 8 bases match TRBD1. The CDR3 extends over 17 amino acids. With V trimmed by 6 bases and J by 4 bases, 17 bases remained unmatched. CDR3 in DNA: TGTGCCAGCAGCCCCGCCCAGACAGGGGTTGTTAATTACGAGCAGTACTTC. As protein: CASSPAQTGVVNYEQYF.

This clonotype has a count of ten or more. Being off target in a library aimed at alpha chains, this beta chain has a size of little meaning. The chain carries TRBV12-3 or TRBV12-4 and TRBJ1-3; no definite D call. The CDR3 spans 14 residues. V was shortened by 6 bases and J by 4 bases, with 13 bases between the two germline ends. CDR3 nucleotides: TGTGCCAGCAGCCCCGGGGTTTTAGGAAACACCATATATTTT. Its translation: CASSPGVLGNTIYF.

This clonotype was recorded at least ten times. The library was designed around alpha chains, so this beta chain is a stray read whose abundance carries little weight. The CDR3 reads CASSLDIAGPTDTQYF. As DNA, the CDR3 is TGTGCCAGCAGCTTAGATATAGCGGGACCCACAGATACGCAGTATTTT. J is TRBJ2-3 and V is TRBV7-2; 8 nucleotides agree with TRBD2. The CDR3 sequence is 16 residues long. V lost 1 base and J lost 2; bases outside the gene matches: 5. CDR1 is SGHTA, CDR2 FQGNSA, per germline. Full variable domain (rest looked up from reference TRBV7-2 and TRBJ2-3): GAGVSQSPSNKVTEKGKDVELRCDPISGHTALYWYRQSLGQGLEFLIYFQGNSAPDKSGLPSDRFSAERTGGSVSTLTIQRTQQEDSAVYLCASSLDIAGPTDTQYFGPGTRLTVL.

This clonotype was counted at least ten times. Found in a library prepared for alpha chains, this beta chain is an off-target read, and its abundance has little meaning. This sequence joins TRBV12-3 or TRBV12-4 and TRBJ1-6; no reliable D call. The CDR3 contains 17 residues. With 0 bases removed from V and 10 bases from J, the gap between germline ends came to 19 bases. The CDR3 sequence is CASSLAFSGAGGSPLHF. CDR3 nucleotides: TGTGCCAGCAGTTTAGCGTTCTCCGGAGCGGGAGGCTCACCCCTCCACTTT.

This clonotype occurred many times. Found in a library prepared for alpha chains, this beta chain is an off-target read, and its abundance has little meaning. This chain uses TRBV29-1 with TRBJ1-1, with 8 positions matching TRBD1. This CDR3 has 13 residues. Germline CDR1 SQVTM, CDR2 ANQGSEA. With 0 bases clipped from V and 7 bases from J, the junction kept 4 bases outside the gene matches. The CDR3 region is CSVEDPGQDEAFF. For the CDR3, the DNA is TGCAGCGTTGAAGATCCGGGACAGGATGAAGCTTTCTTT. Supplemented by reference TRBV29-1 and TRBJ1-1, the full variable domain reads SAVISQKPSRDICQRGTSLTIQCQVDSQVTMMFWYRQQPGQSLTLIATANQGSEATYESGFVIDKFPISRPNLTFSTLTVSNMSPEDSSIYLCSVEDPGQDEAFFGQGTRLTVV.

In this sample, this clonotype turned up many times. This beta chain is off target for a library built for alpha chains, so its abundance means little. The chain joins TRBV9 to TRBJ2-4; a possible D gene is TRBD1 (5 bases). Trimming pared 4 bases from V and 0 bases from J, leaving 8 bases between. This CDR3 region has 14 residues. CDR1 is SGDLS and CDR2 is YYNGEE in the germline V gene. In DNA, the CDR3 is TGTGCCAGCAGCTCAGGGATAGCCAAAAACATTCAGTACTTC. This gives the protein CASSSGIAKNIQYF. Full variable domain (remainder filled in from reference TRBV9 and TRBJ2-4): DSGVTQTPKHLITATGQRVTLRCSPRSGDLSVYWYQQSLDQGLQFLIQYYNGEERAKGNILERFSAQQFPDLHSELNLSSLELGDSALYFCASSSGIAKNIQYFGAGTRLSVL.

As concerns this clonotype: Being off target in a library aimed at alpha chains, this beta chain has a size of little meaning. The CDR3 region has the DNA TGTGCCAGCCGGAAGGCGGGGAACGAGCAGTACTTC. Its protein is CASRKAGNEQYF. The chain combines TRBV27 with TRBJ2-7, with a possible D match to TRBD2 (6 bases). Germline V lookup: CDR1 MNHEY, CDR2 SMNVEV (reference sequence). This CDR3 comprises 12 residues. V lost 8 bases and J lost 5, with 13 bases in between.

This clonotype was observed many times. This beta chain was picked up by a library intended for alpha chains and is off target, so its count carries little meaning. This chain links TRBV12-3 or TRBV12-4 with TRBJ1-1; D call uncertain. The CDR3 is 13 amino acids. V lost 2 bases and J lost 1, with 5 bases in between. The CDR3 region has the DNA TGTGCCAGCAGTTTACCCCCGAACACTGAAGCTTTCTTT. It codes for CASSLPPNTEAFF.

By frequency in the sample, this clonotype is medium-sized. Since it is a stray read in a library aimed at alpha chains, this beta chain has a size that is not meaningful. This sequence joins TRBV6-1 and TRBJ2-3; perhaps TRBD2 as D (5 bases). Trimming took off 2 bases at V and 4 bases at J, with 22 bases between the two ends. Germline loops: CDR1 MNHNS, CDR2 SASEGT. The CDR3 sequence is 18 residues long. The CDR3 loop is CASSEINGPSVGADTQYF. The CDR3 DNA follows: TGTGCCAGCAGTGAAATAAATGGGCCCTCGGTGGGAGCAGATACGCAGTATTTT.